The 12 T cell receptor beta chains listed next were all sequenced from one sample in a study of blood T cell repertoires in COVID-19. The method was immunoSEQ multiplex PCR; TCRdb's version includes in-frame clones alone and lacks a portion of them. Of roughly 250,000 clones detected, approximately 90% appear once; the ten largest clones hold approximately 0.84%. Sequencing was performed on peripheral blood. The receptors here all came from a man younger than 45 with acute or convalescent COVID-19.

The rearrangement links TRBV6-2 or TRBV6-3 to TRBJ2-7; tentatively, D is TRBD2 (5 bases). The ends were cut back, 5 bases at V and 0 bases at J, with 5 bases in the middle. Per germline, CDR1 MNHEY and CDR2 SVGEGT. This CDR3 spans 12 amino acids. The chain's CDR3 is CASSTSSYEQYF. Here the CDR3 DNA reads TGTGCCAGCAGTACTAGCTCCTACGAGCAGTACTTC.

This rearrangement joins TRBV30 to TRBJ1-6; no firm D call. Germline values: CDR1 GTSNPN, CDR2 SVGIG (reference sequence). The CDR3 loop spans 12 amino acids. Trimming left V 1 base short and J 7 bases short, with 5 bases between. Here the CDR3 DNA reads TGTGCCTGGAGTGGCGCCAATTCACCCCTCCACTTT. As protein: CAWSGANSPLHF.

V gene TRBV5-1 combines with J gene TRBJ1-6, with TRBD1 identical over 8 bases. The germline V gene encodes CDR1 SGHRS and CDR2 YFSETQ. V lost 4 bases and J lost 7; bases outside the gene matches: 10. The CDR3 runs to 16 residues. CDR3: CASSQDRVRTNSPLHF. The CDR3 coding sequence is TGCGCCAGCAGCCAGGACAGGGTGAGAACCAATTCACCCCTCCACTTT.

The chain recombines TRBV12-1 with TRBJ2-7; the table's D gene call, TRBD1, was not cross checked with the DNA. TRBV12-1 is a recognized pseudogene. This CDR3 comprises 14 residues. Here the CDR3 reads CASSPRDRDYEQYF. The CDR3, as DNA: TGTGCCAGCAGCCCCCGAGACAGGGACTACGAGCAGTACTTC.

The chain recombines TRBV7-9 with TRBJ2-2; TRBD2 matches 13 bases. Germline CDR1 is SEHNR and CDR2 is FQNEAQ (reference sequence). V was pared by 5 bases and J by 11 bases, with 2 bases of the junction left unmatched. The CDR3 loop spans 13 amino acids. The CDR3 nucleotides read TGTGCCAGCAGCGTGGGACTAGCGGGAGAGCTGTTTTTT. It yields the protein CASSVGLAGELFF.

V usage is TRBV4-2 and J usage is TRBJ2-7; 8 positions agree with TRBD1. Germline CDR1 LGHNA, CDR2 YNFKEQ. This CDR3 comprises 16 residues. Losses at the gene ends were 0 bases for V and 7 bases for J; bases not matched to a gene: 11. The chain's CDR3 is CASSQESVQGAREQYF. The CDR3 nucleotides read TGTGCCAGCAGCCAAGAGTCGGTCCAGGGGGCGCGTGAGCAGTACTTC.

This clone came up once. The chain carries TRBV4-2 and TRBJ2-7; TRBD2 matches at 14 bases. The germline CDR1 and CDR2 sequences are LGHNA and YNFKEQ. V shed 1 base and J 4 bases; nucleotides not matched to a gene: 3. The CDR3 is 16 amino acids. This CDR3 is CASSQAGTSGSYEQYF. Here the CDR3 DNA reads TGTGCCAGCAGCCAAGCAGGGACTAGCGGGAGTTACGAGCAGTACTTC.

CDR3 region: CASSVGQGDTEAFF. CDR3 DNA sequence: TGTGCCAGCAGCGTGGGACAGGGCGACACTGAAGCTTTCTTT. V is TRBV9 and J is TRBJ1-1; 9 nucleotides match TRBD1. Unmatched junction bases numbered 2, after V lost 2 bases and J lost 3 bases. Germline CDR1 and CDR2: SGDLS and YYNGEE. The length of the CDR3 is 14 residues.

This rearrangement joins TRBV27 to TRBJ1-6; D is uncertain. The V end lost 5 bases, the J end lost 10 bases, and 18 bases lay between the germline ends. This CDR3 has 15 amino acids. Germline V CDR1 and CDR2: MNHEY, SMNVEV (reference sequence). CDR3 in amino acids: CASSAPGLRESPLHF. The DNA of the CDR3 is TGTGCCAGCAGTGCCCCCGGGTTGAGGGAATCACCCCTCCACTTT.

V gene TRBV4-2 combines with J gene TRBJ1-3; weak D call: TRBD1 (5 bases). The V gene lost 4 bases and the J gene lost 0 bases, with 16 bases spanning the gap. The germline V gene encodes CDR1 LGHNA and CDR2 YNFKEQ. CDR3 length equals 17 residues. CDR3 sequence: CASSRFSGGGSGNTIYF. The DNA for the CDR3 is TGTGCCAGCAGCCGATTCTCGGGGGGAGGCTCTGGAAACACCATATATTTT.

This clone was detected a few times. The rearrangement links TRBV7-3 to TRBJ1-1, with D perhaps matching TRBD1 (5 bases). The CDR3 is 13 residues long. Trimming took off 5 bases at V and 8 bases at J, with 15 bases between the two ends. In germline, CDR1 is SGHTA, CDR2 FQGTGA. CDR3 region: CASSQRFGAEAFF. CDR3 bases: TGTGCCAGCAGCCAAAGGTTTGGGGCCGAAGCTTTCTTT.

This chain uses TRBV7-9 with TRBJ1-1, with D unclear. The germline CDR1 and CDR2 sequences are SEHNR and FQNEAQ (reference sequence). Trimming stripped 5 bases from V and 1 base from J, with 11 bases between. This CDR3 spans 14 amino acids. CDR3 sequence (DNA): TGTGCCAGCAGCATCCTCGGGGAGAACACTGAAGCTTTCTTT. Protein product: CASSILGENTEAFF.